The rows below give T cell receptor beta chains drawn from one sample of a study of T cell repertoires in cytomegalovirus infection. Their antigens are not known. Each CDR3 protein is one row after TCRdb ran MiXCR on the reads. The profile shows around 230,000 distinct CDR3 sequences, 35% to 45% of them singletons. The specimen comprised CD8+ T cells from cultured PBMCs, sampled from culture after CMV antigen stimulation. The source is a human donor in good health (CMV status not recorded). Some clones in this sample may be carry-over from other donors' samples. Each CDR3 is given with its conserved first and last residue. D genes are given only for firm matches. Clone size, where shown, is once, few, many, or a class for clones that have expanded.

v_call	j_call	d_call	clone_size	cdr3_nt	cdr3_aa
TRBV15	TRBJ2-3	TRBD2	few	TGTGCCACCAGCTCGAAGGGACTACTGGTCGTAGATACGCAGTATTTT	CATSSKGLLVVDTQYF
TRBV7-3	TRBJ2-1	.	many	TGTGCCAGCAGCTTAAGGGGGGCGCCACGAATTGAGCAGTTCTTC	CASSLRGAPRIEQFF
TRBV27	TRBJ2-5	.	few	TGTGCCAGCAGAGGAGCGGGGAGGGGGGAGACCCAGTACTTC	CASRGAGRGETQYF
TRBV5-6	TRBJ1-2	.	few	TGTGCCAGCAGTTCCGGAGGAATCTATGGCTACACCTTC	CASSSGGIYGYTF
TRBV12-3/TRBV12-4	TRBJ2-3	.	.	TGTGCCAGCAGTGAGGCAGATACGCAGTATTTT	CASSEADTQYF
TRBV12-3/TRBV12-4	TRBJ1-1	.	.	TGTGCCAGCAGTAAGACAGTTAAGGCCGCCAACACTGAAGCTTTCTTT	CASSKTVKAANTEAFF
TRBV18	TRBJ2-7	.	few	TGTGCCAGCTCACCCTGGCCCGGTTGGGGCTCGTACGAGCAGTACTTC	CASSPWPGWGSYEQYF
TRBV7-2	TRBJ2-2	.	.	TGTGCCAGCAGCTTAGCATGGGGGGCCGGGGAGCTGTTTTTT	CASSLAWGAGELFF
TRBV11-2	TRBJ1-1	.	few	TGTGCCAGCAGCCTCGAGGACTTTATGAACACTGAAGCTTTCTTT	CASSLEDFMNTEAFF
TRBV5-3	TRBJ2-1	TRBD2	.	TGTGCCAGCAGTCTCCTAGCGGGAGTAAGGGAGCAGTTCTTC	CASSLLAGVREQFF
TRBV19	TRBJ1-5	.	.	TGTGCCAGTAGTACGGGACCCCTGGGAGGCAATCAGCCCCAGCATTTT	CASSTGPLGGNQPQHF
TRBV5-6	TRBJ2-1	.	.	TGTGCCAGCAGCTTGGGTGTCTATGAGCAGTTCTTC	CASSLGVYEQFF
TRBV7-3	TRBJ2-3	.	.	TGTGCCATTCCGGGACTCTCAACATATACGCAGTATTTT	CAIPGLSTYTQYF
TRBV4-1	TRBJ2-7	.	.	TGCGCCAGCAGGGAATTGACCTCGGGACACGAGCAGTACTTC	CASRELTSGHEQYF
TRBV12-3/TRBV12-4	TRBJ1-2	TRBD1	few	TGTGCCAGCAGCTACCGCCGGGACAGGGACTATGGCTACACCTTC	CASSYRRDRDYGYTF
TRBV12-3/TRBV12-4	TRBJ1-1	.	few	TGTGCCAGCAGTCCTCCGGGCGAAGCTTTCTTT	CASSPPGEAFF
TRBV28	TRBJ2-7	.	.	TGTGCCAGCAGTTTCCGCATCGACTTCTACGAGCAGTACTTC	CASSFRIDFYEQYF
TRBV7-9	TRBJ2-7	.	.	TGTGCCAGCAGCCTGGCCCGACGGGATTACGAGCAGTACTTC	CASSLARRDYEQYF
TRBV28	TRBJ1-1	.	once	TGTGCCAGCAGTTCCACCAGGGAGGCTTTCTTT	CASSSTREAFF
TRBV28	TRBJ1-4	TRBD1	medium-sized	TGTGCCAGCAGCCCCCCGACAGGGTGGCGCCCTGCCTGGGGAAAACTGTTTTTT	CASSPPTGWRPAWGKLFF
TRBV20-1	TRBJ2-4	TRBD2	medium-sized	TGCAGTGCTGTCCCCCCTAGCGGGGGTGCGAGGCTAGCCAAAAACATTCAGTACTTC	CSAVPPSGGARLAKNIQYF
TRBV7-8	TRBJ2-1	TRBD1	few	TGTGCCAGCAGCCTTCTTGACAGGGGGCAGAATGAGCAGTTCTTC	CASSLLDRGQNEQFF
TRBV27	TRBJ1-1	.	few	TGTGCCAGCAGTTCAAACCCGGACACTGAAGCTTTCTTT	CASSSNPDTEAFF
TRBV20-1	TRBJ2-1	TRBD2	.	TGCAGTGCTGGGTGGGGAGGGGACCCTGAGCAGTTCTTC	CSAGWGGDPEQFF
TRBV25-1	TRBJ2-7	.	.	TGTGCCAGCAGTGAGTCCTTGATCTCCTACGAGCAGTACTTC	CASSESLISYEQYF
TRBV11-2	TRBJ2-3	TRBD2	few	TGTGCCAGCAGCTTTATAAGCGGGGGTGCAGATACGCAGTATTTT	CASSFISGGADTQYF
TRBV9	TRBJ1-1	.	.	TGTGCCAGCAGCGTAGGAGGGGACACTGAAGCTTTCTTT	CASSVGGDTEAFF
TRBV7-9	TRBJ1-2	.	.	TGTGCCAGCAGCTTAGGAGGACAGCCTTACTATGGCTACACCTTC	CASSLGGQPYYGYTF
TRBV7-6	TRBJ2-6	.	.	TGTGCCAGCAGCTTAGGTTACGGCCCTGGGGCCAACGTCCTGACTTTC	CASSLGYGPGANVLTF
TRBV28	TRBJ2-1	.	.	TGTGCCAGCAGTTTATTAGCGGATATCTCCTACAATGAGCAGTTCTTC	CASSLLADISYNEQFF
TRBV29-1	TRBJ2-7	.	.	TGCAGCGTTGTAGTCCAGAACTACGAGCAGTACTTC	CSVVVQNYEQYF
TRBV11-2	TRBJ1-4	.	few	TGTGCCAGCAGCTTAGATCGGTTGGGCCTAATTGATGAAAAACTGTTTTTT	CASSLDRLGLIDEKLFF
TRBV24-1	TRBJ2-1	.	.	TGTGCCACCGATACTCCTGTTGGTGAGCAGTTCTTC	CATDTPVGEQFF
TRBV6-4	TRBJ1-2	.	.	TGTGCCAGCAGTGACTCGGGGCAACTTGGAGGCTACACCTTC	CASSDSGQLGGYTF
TRBV7-8	TRBJ2-2	.	.	TGTGCCAGCAGCTTAGCCAGCAACCTAAACACCGGGGAGCTGTTTTTT	CASSLASNLNTGELFF
TRBV7-9	TRBJ2-4	.	few	TGTGCCAGCAGTAATACCAGGGACCAAGTAGAGGACATTCAGTACTTC	CASSNTRDQVEDIQYF